These T cell receptor beta chains were read from a single sample in a study of shared clonotypes between healthy human individuals. Profiling relied on immunoSEQ multiplex PCR, and the TCRdb table lists in-frame clones only, not all of them. The table includes 2,100,000 or so clones, almost 96% detected once. What was sequenced was naive CD4+ T cells sorted from blood. These receptors all come from a man younger than 35 in good health. Both conserved end residues are part of each CDR3. The D gene is left open where the match is weak. A clone size is listed for some rows: how often the clone was seen (once, few, many), or a class if it is expanded.

d_call	j_call	clone_size	v_call	cdr3_nt	cdr3_aa
NA	TRBJ1-1	NA	TRBV19	TGTGCCAGTATCGGGCCTGGTCCTGAAGCTTTCTTT	CASIGPGPEAFF
TRBD2	TRBJ2-1	NA	TRBV9	TGTGCCAGCAGTCGGATAGCGGGCCCCTACAATGAGCAGTTCTTC	CASSRIAGPYNEQFF
NA	TRBJ2-5	NA	TRBV2	TGTGCCAGCAGGCGGGGCAGTCAAGAGACCCAGTACTTC	CASRRGSQETQYF
NA	TRBJ1-2	once	TRBV5-5	TGTGCCAGCAGCTTGGAGGCGGGCTATGGCTACACCTTC	CASSLEAGYGYTF
TRBD2	TRBJ2-5	NA	TRBV13	TGTGCCAGCAGATCAGCGGGAGGGCCCGGGACCCAGTACTTC	CASRSAGGPGTQYF
TRBD1	TRBJ1-3	NA	TRBV5-1	TGCGCCAGCAGCTTTACAGGGGGTGGAACTGGAAACACCATATATTTT	CASSFTGGGTGNTIYF
TRBD1	TRBJ2-2	NA	TRBV10-3	TGTGCCATCAGCGCCGGGACAGGGGCGAACACCGGGGAGCTGTTTTTT	CAISAGTGANTGELFF
TRBD2	TRBJ2-1	NA	TRBV4-2	TGTGCCAGCAGCCAAGATCTTATCCCCGGGCTAGCGGGGACCCGGAATGAGCAGTTCTTC	CASSQDLIPGLAGTRNEQFF
NA	TRBJ1-6	NA	TRBV30	TGTGCCTGGAGAGGGGCAAACCAGGGTTCACCCCTCCACTTT	CAWRGANQGSPLHF
TRBD2	TRBJ2-7	NA	TRBV4-3	TGCGCCAGCAGCCAGGGGCTCGGGACTAGCGGGTCGAGCTCCTACGAGCAGTACTTC	CASSQGLGTSGSSSYEQYF
NA	TRBJ2-3	once	TRBV28	TGTGCCAGCAGCCCGGCGGGTACCAGCACAGATACGCAGTATTTT	CASSPAGTSTDTQYF
TRBD2	TRBJ2-3	NA	TRBV5-1	TGCGCCAGCAGCTTGGGGCTAGCGGATAGCACAGATACGCAGTATTTT	CASSLGLADSTDTQYF
NA	TRBJ2-6	NA	TRBV7-6	TGTGCCAGCAGCTTAGCGGGTACCTCTGGGGCCAACGTCCTGACTTTC	CASSLAGTSGANVLTF
NA	TRBJ1-6	once	TRBV5-1	TGCGCCAGCAGCGTACAGGATCCCTCCTATAATTCACCCCTCCACTTT	CASSVQDPSYNSPLHF
TRBD1	TRBJ1-5	NA	TRBV12-5	TGTGCTAGTGGTTTAGACAGGGGAGTTGGTCAGCCCCAGCATTTT	CASGLDRGVGQPQHF
NA	TRBJ1-5	NA	TRBV5-1	TGCGCCAGCAGCCTCTCGGGAGGGGATCAGCCCCAGCATTTT	CASSLSGGDQPQHF
NA	TRBJ2-7	NA	TRBV11-2	TGTGCCAGCAGCTTAGTGGGGACAAAGAATCTCTACGAGCAGTACTTC	CASSLVGTKNLYEQYF